The sample holds a few counts of the clone carrying this T cell receptor beta chain. These data are taken from a study of T cells in Graves' hyperthyroidism and ophthalmopathy. Patients were excluded because of uncontrolled infection, other autoimmune disease, pregnancy or lactation. After removal of 1 base from V and 6 bases from J, the junction contained 5 bases not matched to a gene. Germline values: CDR1 KGHDR, CDR2 SFDVKD. The CDR3 has 16 amino acids. RNA transcripts gave rise to amplified TCR beta CDR3 regions. Carried out on the TCR CDR3, a first-round RT-PCR used the HTBI primer set. TCRdb itself ran the multiplex PCR reads through MiXCR, one entry per CDR3 protein. The repertoire has hundreds of thousands of distinct CDR3 sequences, around a fifth of them found once; the top ten carry around 54%.

The sequenced sample consisted of blood. The chain is built from TRBV24-1 and TRBJ2-1; 10 bases map to TRBD2. This sequence was found in a woman in her seventies with Graves' ophthalmopathy. The CDR3 bases are TGTGCCACCAGTGATTTAACGGGACTAGCGTCCAATGAGCAGTTCTTC. It encodes CATSDLTGLASNEQFF.